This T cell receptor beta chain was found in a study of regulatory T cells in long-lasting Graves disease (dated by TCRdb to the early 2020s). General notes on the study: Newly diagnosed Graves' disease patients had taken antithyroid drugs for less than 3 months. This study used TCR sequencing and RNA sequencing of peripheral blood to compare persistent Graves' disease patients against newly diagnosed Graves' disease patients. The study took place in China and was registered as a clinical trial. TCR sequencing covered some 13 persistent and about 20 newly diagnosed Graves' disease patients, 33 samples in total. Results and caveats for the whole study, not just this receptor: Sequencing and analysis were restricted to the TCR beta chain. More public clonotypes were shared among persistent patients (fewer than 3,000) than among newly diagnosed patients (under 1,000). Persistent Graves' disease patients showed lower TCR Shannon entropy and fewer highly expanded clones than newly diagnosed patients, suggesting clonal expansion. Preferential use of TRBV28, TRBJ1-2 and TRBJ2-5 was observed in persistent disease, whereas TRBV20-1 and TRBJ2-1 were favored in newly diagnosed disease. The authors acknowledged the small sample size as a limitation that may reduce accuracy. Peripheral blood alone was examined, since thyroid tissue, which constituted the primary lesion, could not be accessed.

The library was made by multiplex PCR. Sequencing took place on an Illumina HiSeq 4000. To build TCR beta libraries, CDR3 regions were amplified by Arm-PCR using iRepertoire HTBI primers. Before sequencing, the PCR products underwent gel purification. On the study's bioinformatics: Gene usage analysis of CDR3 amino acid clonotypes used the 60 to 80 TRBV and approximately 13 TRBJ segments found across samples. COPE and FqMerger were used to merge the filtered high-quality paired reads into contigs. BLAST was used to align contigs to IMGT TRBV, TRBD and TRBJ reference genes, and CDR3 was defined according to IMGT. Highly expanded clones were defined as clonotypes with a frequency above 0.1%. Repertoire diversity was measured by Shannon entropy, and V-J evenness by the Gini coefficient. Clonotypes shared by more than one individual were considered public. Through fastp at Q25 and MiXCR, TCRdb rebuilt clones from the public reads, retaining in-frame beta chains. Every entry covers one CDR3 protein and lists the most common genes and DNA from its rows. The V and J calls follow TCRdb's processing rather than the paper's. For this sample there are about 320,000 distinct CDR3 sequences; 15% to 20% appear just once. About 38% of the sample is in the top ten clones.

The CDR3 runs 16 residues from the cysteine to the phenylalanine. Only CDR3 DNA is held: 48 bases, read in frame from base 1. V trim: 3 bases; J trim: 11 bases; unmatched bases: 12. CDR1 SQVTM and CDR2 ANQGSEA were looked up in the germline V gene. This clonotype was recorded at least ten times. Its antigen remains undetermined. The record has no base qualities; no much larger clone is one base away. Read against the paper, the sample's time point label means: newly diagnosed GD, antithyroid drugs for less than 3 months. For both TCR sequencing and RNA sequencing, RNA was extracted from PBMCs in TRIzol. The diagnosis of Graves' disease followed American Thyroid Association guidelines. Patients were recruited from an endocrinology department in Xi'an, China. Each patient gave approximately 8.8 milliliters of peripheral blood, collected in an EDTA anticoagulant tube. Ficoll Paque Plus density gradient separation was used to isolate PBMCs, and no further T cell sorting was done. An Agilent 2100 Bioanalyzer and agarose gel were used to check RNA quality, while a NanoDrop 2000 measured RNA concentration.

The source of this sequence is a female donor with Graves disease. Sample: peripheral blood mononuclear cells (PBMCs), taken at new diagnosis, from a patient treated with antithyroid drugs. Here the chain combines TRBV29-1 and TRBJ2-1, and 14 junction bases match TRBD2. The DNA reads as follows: TGCAGCGTTGAGGGGGGGTCGAGACTAGCGGGAGGGAAGCAGTTCTTC. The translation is CSVEGGSRLAGGKQFF.